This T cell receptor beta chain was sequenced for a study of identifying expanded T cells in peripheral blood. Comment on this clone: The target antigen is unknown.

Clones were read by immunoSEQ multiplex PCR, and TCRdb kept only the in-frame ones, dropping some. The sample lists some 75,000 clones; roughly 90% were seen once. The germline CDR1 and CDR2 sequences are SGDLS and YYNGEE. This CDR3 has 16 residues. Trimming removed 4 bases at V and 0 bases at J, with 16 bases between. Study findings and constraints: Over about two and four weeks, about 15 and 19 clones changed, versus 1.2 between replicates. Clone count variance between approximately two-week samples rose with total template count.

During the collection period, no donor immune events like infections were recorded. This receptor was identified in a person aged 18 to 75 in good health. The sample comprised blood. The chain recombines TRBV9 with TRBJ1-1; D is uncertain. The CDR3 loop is CASSSTNAGVNTEAFF. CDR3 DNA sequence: TGTGCCAGCAGCTCCACCAATGCGGGAGTGAACACTGAAGCTTTCTTT.